These T cell receptor beta chains were read from a single sample in a study of T cell repertoires in cytomegalovirus infection. TCRdb reanalysed the reads using MiXCR and keeps one entry per CDR3 protein. The sample carries more than 300,000 distinct CDR3 sequences, approximately 35% recorded once. No cognate antigen is known for these TCRs. The sample here was cultured PBMCs, taken from culture after CMV antigen stimulation. The receptor set was obtained from a human donor in good health (CMV status not recorded). Some clones in this sample may be carry-over from other donors' samples. CDR3s include the opening cysteine and the closing phenylalanine or tryptophan. A D gene is named only where the DNA matches it firmly. For some rows the clone size is stated as once, few or many, or as a class when expanded; others skip it.

J,D,size,V,DNA,CDR3
TRBJ1-5,-,many,TRBV7-2,TGTGCCAGCAGGCTCGTTGGGGGAAGCAATCAGCCCCAGCATTTT,CASRLVGGSNQPQHF
TRBJ2-1,-,many,TRBV7-2,TGTGCCAGCAGCGCTTCCCTCAATGAGCAGTTCTTC,CASSASLNEQFF
TRBJ1-5,-,-,TRBV5-5,TGTGCCAGCAGCTTGGAGGGATCAAGGAGGGAGCCCCAGCATTTT,CASSLEGSRREPQHF
TRBJ2-1,TRBD1,-,TRBV7-9,TGTGCCAGCAGCTTTTTCCGGGACAGGCGGCGGAATGAGCAGTTCTTC,CASSFFRDRRRNEQFF
TRBJ2-1,TRBD2,once,TRBV5-1,TGCGCCAGCAGCCCGACTAGCGGGATATCCAATGAGCAGTTCTTC,CASSPTSGISNEQFF
TRBJ1-3,-,few,TRBV7-9,TGTGCCAGCACCTTATGGACCGGGCGTTTAGGAAACACCATATATTTT,CASTLWTGRLGNTIYF
TRBJ2-1,TRBD2,few,TRBV27,TGTGCCAGCAGTTTACCCCTAGCGGGGTACAATGAGCAGTTCTTC,CASSLPLAGYNEQFF
TRBJ2-7,TRBD2,-,TRBV7-8,TGTGCCAGCAGCCCTCCGGGACTAGCGGGAGGGAGGAACGAGCAGTACTTC,CASSPPGLAGGRNEQYF
TRBJ2-5,TRBD1,many,TRBV28,TGTGCCAGCAGTCCTACCCCAGGGACAGGGCGGGAGAGGAAGACCCAGTACTTC,CASSPTPGTGRERKTQYF
TRBJ1-2,TRBD1,few,TRBV28,TGTGCCAGCAGGGGGACAGGGGGCGTGAATGGCTACACCTTC,CASRGTGGVNGYTF
TRBJ1-1,TRBD1,-,TRBV2,TGTGCCAGCAGACCCGCCCAAGGACAGGTTTGTTGTTTCTTT,CASRPAQGQVCCFF
TRBJ2-1,-,-,TRBV20-1,TGCAGTGCTAGAGTGTTGGGCGGGGGCGAGGGAGGCAATGAGCAGTTCTTC,CSARVLGGGEGGNEQFF
TRBJ1-5,-,-,TRBV7-9,TGTGCCAGCAGCGGAAACAGGCTCCGCAATCAGCCCCAGCATTTT,CASSGNRLRNQPQHF
TRBJ1-5,-,-,TRBV12-3/TRBV12-4,TGTGCCAGCAGTTTAGCACAGGTCCAGCCCCAGCATTTT,CASSLAQVQPQHF
TRBJ2-1,-,many,TRBV7-2,TGTGCCAGCAGCTTAGCTCGACATGGCAATGAGCAGTTCTTC,CASSLARHGNEQFF
TRBJ2-1,TRBD2,-,TRBV28,TGTGCCAGCATCATCTCAGCGGGAGGAGCCTACAATGAGCAGTTCTTC,CASIISAGGAYNEQFF
TRBJ2-1,-,-,TRBV4-1,TGCGCCAGCAGCCAAGAGGATGGCGGTGGTAGCACATACTACAATGAGCAGTTCTTC,CASSQEDGGGSTYYNEQFF
TRBJ1-1,TRBD1,-,TRBV5-6,TGTGCCAGCAGGGATGGGACAGCTTGGAACACTGAAGCTTTCTTT,CASRDGTAWNTEAFF
TRBJ2-3,-,many,TRBV7-2,TGTGCCAGCAGCTTCGGGTTGGGTGACACAGATACGCAGTATTTT,CASSFGLGDTDTQYF
TRBJ2-2,TRBD2,few,TRBV7-2,TGTGCCAGCAGCTTAGCTAGCGGGAGAATTATTGGCACCGGGGAGCTGTTTTTT,CASSLASGRIIGTGELFF
TRBJ2-5,TRBD2,-,TRBV7-2,TGTGCCAGCAGCTTGGCCGGGACTAGCGCGCAAGAGACCCAGTACTTC,CASSLAGTSAQETQYF
TRBJ2-3,TRBD2,-,TRBV7-2,TGTGCCAGCAGCTTATACCGCGGGAGTACCCCAGATACGCAGTATTTT,CASSLYRGSTPDTQYF
TRBJ1-1,-,-,TRBV5-4,TGTGCCAGCAGCTTGGACCCGGGGACTGAAGCTTTCTTT,CASSLDPGTEAFF
TRBJ2-7,TRBD2,-,TRBV19,TGTGCCAGTAGTATCAGCGGGAGTTACGAGCAGTACTTC,CASSISGSYEQYF
TRBJ2-5,TRBD1,-,TRBV29-1,TGCAGCGTTGAAGATAGGGCCGGACAGGGAGGACGACAAGAGACCCAGTACTTC,CSVEDRAGQGGRQETQYF
TRBJ1-4,-,-,TRBV6-6,TGTGCCAGCAGTTACGGGCAGGGTAGGGAAAAACTGTTTTTT,CASSYGQGREKLFF
TRBJ1-5,-,-,TRBV6-5,TGTGCCAGCAGTTACTCCCCAGGTCGCAATCAGCCCCAGCATTTT,CASSYSPGRNQPQHF
TRBJ1-1,TRBD1,-,TRBV6-2/TRBV6-3,TGTGCCAGCAGTCACACAGGGGACACTGAAGCTTTCTTT,CASSHTGDTEAFF
TRBJ1-4,-,few,TRBV28,TGTGCCAGCAGCCCCGGGGGGGCGAGGGATGAAAAACTGTTTTTT,CASSPGGARDEKLFF
TRBJ2-1,TRBD1,-,TRBV23-1,TGCGCCAGCTGTCAATCTGTAGCACCACAGGGGCACCGATACAATGAGCAGTTCTTC,CASCQSVAPQGHRYNEQFF
TRBJ1-6,-,-,TRBV11-2,TGTGCCAGCAGCCCCCAATTCCGGGTCGCTAATTCACCCCTCCACTTT,CASSPQFRVANSPLHF
TRBJ2-3,-,once,TRBV27,TGTGCCAGCAGTTCCCCCTCGGACAGGAGGGGTGAAGCCACAGATACGCAGTATTTT,CASSSPSDRRGEATDTQYF
TRBJ2-5,TRBD2,few,TRBV7-2,TGTGCCAGCAGTCTGTTACCGGGACTAGCGGGGGGAAAGACCCAGTACTTC,CASSLLPGLAGGKTQYF
TRBJ1-1,-,-,TRBV30,TGTGCCTGGCAGGAAGCTTTCTTT,CAWQEAFF
TRBJ2-1,TRBD2,-,TRBV7-9,TGTGCCAGCAGCCCTAGCGGGCGGTACAATGAGCAGTTCTTC,CASSPSGRYNEQFF
TRBJ1-6,-,-,TRBV7-2,TGTGCCAGCAGCTTAGTATCGGCCCCAGGGGATTCACCCCTCCACTTT,CASSLVSAPGDSPLHF
TRBJ2-1,TRBD1,few,TRBV24-1,TGTGCCACCGGCAAGACAGGGGACGATGAGCAGTTCTTC,CATGKTGDDEQFF
TRBJ1-1,TRBD1,-,TRBV20-1,TGCAGTGCTAGGAGGGACAGCAACACTGAAGCTTTCTTT,CSARRDSNTEAFF
TRBJ2-7,TRBD2,-,TRBV7-2,TGTGCCAGCAGCTTAGCCAGCGGGAGGGCCCCCTACGAGCAGTACTTC,CASSLASGRAPYEQYF
TRBJ1-2,-,many,TRBV7-2,TGTGCCAGCAGCCCCTTTGGGTACTATGGCTACACCTTC,CASSPFGYYGYTF
TRBJ2-5,-,-,TRBV6-5,TGTGCCAGCAGTTACTCGAGTTTCCAAGAGACCCAGTACTTC,CASSYSSFQETQYF
TRBJ1-5,-,many,TRBV7-2,TGTGCCAGCACCATGGGCGGGGGCGCATATCAGCCCCAGCATTTT,CASTMGGGAYQPQHF
TRBJ2-3,TRBD2,-,TRBV19,TGTGCCAGTACGCTAGCGGCTAGCACAGATACGCAGTATTTT,CASTLAASTDTQYF
TRBJ2-1,-,few,TRBV5-1,TGCGCCAGCAGCCCGACGGGGAGATTATCCTACAATGAGCAGTTCTTC,CASSPTGRLSYNEQFF
TRBJ1-1,-,-,TRBV20-1,TGCAGTGCTCCTAGGGGACTTGAAGCTTTCTTT,CSAPRGLEAFF
TRBJ2-5,TRBD1,few,TRBV5-4,TGTGCCAGCAGCTTGTTTGAGGGGGCGAGTCAAGAGACCCAGTACTTC,CASSLFEGASQETQYF
TRBJ2-2,-,many,TRBV7-2,TGTGCCACCAGACTGGGGAGATACACCGGGGAGCTGTTTTTT,CATRLGRYTGELFF
TRBJ1-2,-,few,TRBV5-3,TGTGCCAGCAGCTTGGATAGATTGACTAACTATGGCTACACCTTC,CASSLDRLTNYGYTF
TRBJ1-2,-,few,TRBV28,TGTGCCAGCAGTTTATGTACGCATGGGGCTTGTCGGGGCTACACCTTC,CASSLCTHGACRGYTF
TRBJ1-4,TRBD1,-,TRBV4-1,TGCGCCAGCAGCCAAGCTCCTTGGGACAGACGTAATGAAAAACTGTTTTTT,CASSQAPWDRRNEKLFF
TRBJ2-2,-,-,TRBV12-3/TRBV12-4,TGTGCCAGCAACCCCTCCTCAGGGTCGGGCACCGGGGAGCTGTTTTTT,CASNPSSGSGTGELFF
TRBJ2-5,TRBD2,-,TRBV7-6,TGTGCCAGCAGCAACTTAGCGGGAGGGCCTGGGGAGACCCAGTACTTC,CASSNLAGGPGETQYF
TRBJ2-1,TRBD2,many,TRBV6-1,TGTGCCACCGGACTAGCGGGAGTGGGGCAGTTCTTC,CATGLAGVGQFF